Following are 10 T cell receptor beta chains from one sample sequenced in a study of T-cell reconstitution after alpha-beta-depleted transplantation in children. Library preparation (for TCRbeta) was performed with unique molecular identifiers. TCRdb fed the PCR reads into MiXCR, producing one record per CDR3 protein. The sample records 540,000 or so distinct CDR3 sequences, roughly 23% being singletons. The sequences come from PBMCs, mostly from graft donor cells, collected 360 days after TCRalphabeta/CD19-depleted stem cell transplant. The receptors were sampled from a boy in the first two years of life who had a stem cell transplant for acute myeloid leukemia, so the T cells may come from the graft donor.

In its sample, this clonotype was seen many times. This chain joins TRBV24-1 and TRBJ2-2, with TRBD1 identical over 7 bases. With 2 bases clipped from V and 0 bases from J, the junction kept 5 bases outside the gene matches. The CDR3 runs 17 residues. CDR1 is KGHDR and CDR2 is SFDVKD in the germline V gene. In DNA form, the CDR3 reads TGTGCCACCAGTGATTACACCGGGACAGCGAACACCGGGGAGCTGTTTTTT. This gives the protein CATSDYTGTANTGELFF.

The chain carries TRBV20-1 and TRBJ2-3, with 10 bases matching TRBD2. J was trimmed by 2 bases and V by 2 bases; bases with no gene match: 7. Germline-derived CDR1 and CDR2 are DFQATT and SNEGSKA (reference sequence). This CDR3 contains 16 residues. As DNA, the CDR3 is TGCAGTGCTAGACCCAGCGGGGGGGCCTACACAGATACGCAGTATTTT. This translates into CSARPSGGAYTDTQYF.

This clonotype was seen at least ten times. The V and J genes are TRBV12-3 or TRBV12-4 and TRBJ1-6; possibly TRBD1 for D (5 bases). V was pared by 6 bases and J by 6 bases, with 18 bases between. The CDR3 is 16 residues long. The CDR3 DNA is TGTGCCAGCAGCACTGACAGCCCAGGTGGTAATTCACCCCTCCACTTT. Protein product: CASSTDSPGGNSPLHF.

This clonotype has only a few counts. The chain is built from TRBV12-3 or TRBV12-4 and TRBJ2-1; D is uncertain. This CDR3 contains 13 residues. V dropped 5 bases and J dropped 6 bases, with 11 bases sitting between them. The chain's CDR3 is CASSTWASNEQFF. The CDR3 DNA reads TGTGCCAGCAGTACTTGGGCCTCCAATGAGCAGTTCTTC.

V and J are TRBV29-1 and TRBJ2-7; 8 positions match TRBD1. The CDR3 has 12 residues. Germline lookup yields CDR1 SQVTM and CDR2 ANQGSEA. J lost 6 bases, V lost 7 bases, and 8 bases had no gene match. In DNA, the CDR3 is TGCAGCGCCTTCGACAGGGGCGGCGAGCAGTACTTC. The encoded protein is CSAFDRGGEQYF.

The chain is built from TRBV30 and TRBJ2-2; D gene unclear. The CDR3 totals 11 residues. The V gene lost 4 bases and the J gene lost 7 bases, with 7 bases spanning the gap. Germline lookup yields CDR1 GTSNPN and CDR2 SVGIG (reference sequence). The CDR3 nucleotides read TGTGCCTGGACGAGTGGCGGGGAGCTGTTTTTT. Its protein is CAWTSGGELFF.

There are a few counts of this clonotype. CDR3: CASSPATAYQPQHF. In DNA, the CDR3 is TGTGCCAGCTCACCAGCGACAGCCTATCAGCCCCAGCATTTT. The chain couples TRBV18 to TRBJ1-5; D may be TRBD1 (5 bases). CDR1 KGHSH and CDR2 LQKENI come from the germline V gene. Trimming left V 2 bases short and J 5 bases short, with 10 bases between. The CDR3 contains 14 residues.

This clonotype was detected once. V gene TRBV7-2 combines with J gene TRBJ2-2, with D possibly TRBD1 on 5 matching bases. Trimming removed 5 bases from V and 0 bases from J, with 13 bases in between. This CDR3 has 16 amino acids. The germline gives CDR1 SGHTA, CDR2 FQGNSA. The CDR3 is CASSPRWGANTGELFF. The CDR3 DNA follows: TGTGCCAGCAGCCCGCGTTGGGGCGCGAACACCGGGGAGCTGTTTTTT.

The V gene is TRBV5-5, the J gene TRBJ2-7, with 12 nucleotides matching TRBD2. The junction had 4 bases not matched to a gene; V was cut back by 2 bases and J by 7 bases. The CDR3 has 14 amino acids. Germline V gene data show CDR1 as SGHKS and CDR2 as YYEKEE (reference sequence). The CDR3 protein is CASSFLTSGGEQYV. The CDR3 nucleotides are TGTGCCAGCAGCTTCTTGACTAGCGGGGGTGAGCAGTACGTC.

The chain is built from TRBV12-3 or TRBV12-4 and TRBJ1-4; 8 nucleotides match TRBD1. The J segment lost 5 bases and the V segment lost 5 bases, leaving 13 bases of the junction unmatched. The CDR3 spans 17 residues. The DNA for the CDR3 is TGTGCCAGCAGTGGCGGGACAGGAATTCGGTGGAATGAAAAACTGTTTTTT. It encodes CASSGGTGIRWNEKLFF.